This TCR beta chain is from a study of blood T cell repertoires in COVID-19. Turning to the study itself: From T cells, B-cell-depleted T cells, or PBMCs came the material, which was cDNA or gDNA.

In the original processing: Estimation of nucleated cell counts relied on the amplification of reference gene primers. TCRdb keeps only in-frame clones here, not all; method: immunoSEQ multiplex PCR. From that table come the V and J calls and clone size; the DNA was used to work out D and trimming. The sample has around 220,000 clones; under 90% are singletons. CDR1 and CDR2 (germline): SSHAT, FNYEAQ (reference sequence). V lost 3 bases, J lost 2 bases, and 9 bases stayed unmatched. The CDR3 runs 16 residues. This clone was seen a handful of times. The sample was peripheral blood. The receptor was derived from a man in his forties or fifties with acute or convalescent COVID-19. The rearrangement links TRBV7-7 to TRBJ2-5; 7 bases agree with TRBD2. The CDR3 reads CASSLSTGGEQETQYF. In nucleotides, the CDR3 is TGTGCCAGCAGCTTGTCTACGGGGGGTGAGCAAGAGACCCAGTACTTC.